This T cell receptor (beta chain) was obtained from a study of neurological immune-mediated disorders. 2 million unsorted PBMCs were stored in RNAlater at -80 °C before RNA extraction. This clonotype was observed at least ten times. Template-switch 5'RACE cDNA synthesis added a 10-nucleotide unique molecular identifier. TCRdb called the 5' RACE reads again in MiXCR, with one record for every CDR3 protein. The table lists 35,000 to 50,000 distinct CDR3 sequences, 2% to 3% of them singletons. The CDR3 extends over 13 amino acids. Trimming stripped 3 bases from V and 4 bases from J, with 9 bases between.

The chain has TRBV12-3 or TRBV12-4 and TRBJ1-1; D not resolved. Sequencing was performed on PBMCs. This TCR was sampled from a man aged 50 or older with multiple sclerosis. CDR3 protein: CASSFIPGTEAFF. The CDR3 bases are TGTGCCAGCAGTTTCATCCCGGGCACTGAAGCTTTCTTT.